Included here is one T cell receptor beta chain sequence, with context. Its antigen is unknown. Assayed TCR templates numbered 80,000 to 100,000 for each sample. This table comes from immunoSEQ multiplex PCR, and its TCRdb copy is limited to in-frame clones, with some not included. The repertoire includes 90,000 to 150,000 clones, over 85% of them detected once, and around 0.15% sits in the top ten. The data belong to a study of siplizumab effects on memory and regulatory T cells. Broader study findings: Siplizumab caused a significant drop in alloreactive sequences traceable to unstimulated CD4+ memory cells. Tregs proliferating in siplizumab cultures lacked confirmation of their suppressive function. The authors mapped only a minor fraction of alloreactive clones to unstimulated subsets.

The V end was cut by 0 bases, the J end by 1 base, with 6 bases between. Germline CDR1 is MGHRA and CDR2 is YSYEKL. CDR3 length: 15 residues. Sequencing was done on a sample of non-Treg CD4+ T cells sorted from blood. This sequence originates from a human donor in good health. The rearrangement joins TRBV4-1 to TRBJ2-2, with a weak D call TRBD2 (5 bases). CDR3 in DNA: TGCGCCAGCAGCCAAGAACGGGGGAACACCGGGGAGCTGTTTTTT. As protein: CASSQERGNTGELFF.